The 23 T cell receptor beta chains below come from one sample, sequenced in a study of Ad26.COV2.S vaccination and SARS-CoV-2 variants. Clones were read by immunoSEQ multiplex PCR, and TCRdb kept only the in-frame ones, dropping some. Here the sample spans hundreds of thousands of clones, approximately 88% being singletons. Specified treatment: around 19 received Ad26.COV2.S at low or high dose, single or two shots; 5 received placebo; per-sample allocation not given. Day 63 after the first vaccine or placebo injection was the time point for sampling. Sequencing used peripheral blood, obtained in a trial of Ad26.COV2.S vaccine versus placebo. These receptor sequences come from a person aged 18-60 years who received the Ad26.COV2.S COVID-19 vaccine or a placebo.

Of note for this clone: Other DNA sequences in this specimen translate into the identical CDR3. This chain uses TRBV5-6 with TRBJ1-5; weak D call: TRBD1 (5 bases). Trimming stripped 2 bases from V and 3 bases from J, with 9 bases between. CDR1 is SGHDT and CDR2 is YYEEEE in the germline V gene. CDR3 length: 14 residues. The CDR3 is CASSFRDSNQPQHF. CDR3 coding DNA: TGTGCCAGCAGCTTCAGGGATTCCAATCAGCCCCAGCATTTT.

This chain uses TRBV7-9 with TRBJ1-2, with D possibly matching TRBD1 (5 bases). Trimming stripped 1 base from V and 6 bases from J, with 6 bases between. Germline V gives CDR1 SEHNR, CDR2 FQNEAQ (reference sequence). The CDR3 is made up of 12 amino acids. The CDR3 loop is CASSLGGNGYTF. The CDR3 DNA follows: TGTGCCAGCAGCTTAGGGGGGAATGGCTACACCTTC.

The genes are TRBV6-5 and TRBJ2-7; D is uncertain. The CDR3 is made up of 13 amino acids. Per the germline V gene, CDR1 is MNHEY and CDR2 is SVGAGI. V lost 1 base to trimming and J lost 6 bases, with 10 bases between them. CDR3 nucleotides: TGTGCCAGCAGTTACTTGATAGGGCGCGAGCAGTACTTC. This encodes CASSYLIGREQYF.

The chain employs TRBV18 and TRBJ2-7; tentative D call: TRBD1 (5 bases). The CDR3 spans 15 residues. CDR1 and CDR2 from the germline V gene are KGHSH and LQKENI. With 2 bases removed from V and 0 bases from J, the gap between germline ends came to 11 bases. Here the CDR3 DNA reads TGTGCCAGCTCACCAGACAGCGTCGTCTCCTACGAGCAGTACTTC. Protein: CASSPDSVVSYEQYF.

This clone was detected ten times or more. The chain carries TRBV10-3 and TRBJ2-3; D gene unclear. The CDR3 has 13 amino acids. CDR1 is ENHRY, CDR2 SYGVKD, per germline. Trimming pared 3 bases from V and 0 bases from J, leaving 4 bases between. CDR3 residues: CAISDPSTDTQYF. The CDR3 DNA follows: TGTGCCATCAGTGACCCTAGCACAGATACGCAGTATTTT.

This chain uses TRBV3-1 (or the pseudogene TRBV3-2) with TRBJ1-6; D uncertain. The CDR3 extends over 15 amino acids. Germline CDR1 reads LGHDT; CDR2 reads YNNKEL (reference sequence). V was cut by 3 bases and J by 4 bases, with 10 bases left in between. The CDR3 region has the DNA TGTGCCAGCAGCCAGCGCCTGGGATATAATTCACCCCTCCACTTT. Amino acids: CASSQRLGYNSPLHF.

The chain joins TRBV7-6 to TRBJ1-3; weak D call: TRBD1 (5 bases). Germline V gene sequence: CDR1 SGHVS, CDR2 FNYEAQ. Trimming left V 0 bases short and J 4 bases short, with 16 bases between. The CDR3 contains 17 residues. The CDR3 reads CASSLALEGSDGNTIYF. The DNA of the CDR3 is TGTGCCAGCAGCTTAGCGCTAGAGGGGTCGGACGGAAACACCATATATTTT.

This chain joins TRBV14 and TRBJ2-3; D not resolved. V shed 4 bases and J shed 8 bases, with 10 bases lying between them. The CDR3 has 12 residues. From germline, CDR1 is SGHDN and CDR2 FVKESK. CDR3: CASSPSGPTQYF. DNA of the CDR3: TGTGCCAGCAGCCCCTCCGGGCCTACGCAGTATTTT.

The V gene is TRBV11-2, the J gene TRBJ1-2, with a tentative D call TRBD1 (5 bases). V lost 3 bases and J lost 5, with 13 bases in between. Per the germline V gene, CDR1 is SGHAT and CDR2 is FQNNGV. The CDR3 extends over 14 amino acids. The CDR3 nucleotides are TGTGCCAGCAGCTTGACAGCACTTTTTTATGGCTACACCTTC. Translating it yields CASSLTALFYGYTF.

The chain couples TRBV9 to TRBJ1-5, with no clear D. The V gene lost 0 bases and the J gene lost 9 bases, with 13 bases spanning the gap. CDR3 length equals 14 residues. In germline, CDR1 is SGDLS, CDR2 YYNGEE. CDR3 region: CASSVAIGVGPQHF. CDR3 nucleotides: TGTGCCAGCAGCGTAGCTATTGGGGTGGGGCCCCAGCATTTT.

The rearrangement links TRBV5-1 to TRBJ1-1, with D perhaps matching TRBD1 (5 bases). Trimming took off 4 bases at V and 11 bases at J, with 21 bases between the two ends. The CDR3 sequence is 14 residues long. Germline CDR1 and CDR2: SGHRS and YFSETQ. CDR3 sequence: CASSIWVEGAEAFF. The CDR3 DNA sequence: TGCGCCAGCAGCATTTGGGTTGAAGGGGCGGAGGCTTTCTTT.

The J gene is TRBJ2-1, the V gene TRBV6-5; 8 positions agree with TRBD2. The CDR3 has 14 residues. The junction had 7 bases not matched to a gene; V was cut back by 6 bases and J by 6 bases. Germline CDR1 MNHEY, CDR2 SVGAGI. Here the CDR3 reads CASRLRLALNEQFF. CDR3 sequence (DNA): TGTGCCAGCAGACTAAGACTAGCGCTCAATGAGCAGTTCTTC.

The chain combines TRBV25-1 with TRBJ1-2; 10 bases fit TRBD1. The junction had 6 bases not matched to a gene; V was cut back by 7 bases and J by 7 bases. Germline-derived CDR1 and CDR2 are MGHDK and SYGVNS. This CDR3 has 13 residues. The CDR3 DNA reads as TGTGCCAGCAATCGACAGGGGGCGGGTGGCTACACCTTC. Amino acids: CASNRQGAGGYTF.

Details on this clone: The junction departs from the called germline gene at one end, perhaps through a read error. The chain uses TRBV2 and TRBJ2-6; D remains ambiguous. The V gene's germline CDR1 is SNHLY and CDR2 FYNNEI. This CDR3 contains 18 residues. The CDR3 sequence is CASSEAGQSGSGANVLTF. In nucleotides, the CDR3 is TGTGCCAGCAGCGAAGCTGGTCAGTCCGGCTCTGGGGCCAACGTCCTGACTTTC. The full variable domain, rest sourced from reference TRBV2 and TRBJ2-6, is EPEVTQTPSHQVTQMGQEVILRCVPISNHLYFYWYRQILGQKVEFLVSFYNNEISEKSEIFDDQFSVERPDGSNFTLKIRSTKLEDSAMYFCASSEAGQSGSGANVLTFGAGSRLTVL.

This clone came up once. Other nucleotide sequences in the sample specify the same CDR3. The chain links TRBV6-5 to TRBJ1-5, with TRBD1 matching 7 bases. V lost 5 bases and J lost 2; bases outside the gene matches: 3. The CDR3 covers 14 residues. Germline V gene data show CDR1 as MNHEY and CDR2 as SVGAGI. The CDR3 sequence: CASSPDRGNQPQHF. Written as DNA, the CDR3 is TGTGCCAGCAGTCCAGACAGGGGCAATCAGCCCCAGCATTTT.

The V gene is TRBV4-2, the J gene TRBJ1-3; no clear D gene. The CDR3 covers 14 residues. Trimming cost V 6 bases and J 0 bases, with 9 bases left between them. Per the germline V gene, CDR1 is LGHNA and CDR2 is YNFKEQ. The CDR3 loop is CASSQLLSGNTIYF. The CDR3 nucleotides are TGTGCCAGCAGTCAGCTCCTCTCTGGAAACACCATATATTTT.

This clone appeared once. This chain connects TRBV19 to TRBJ1-5, with D tentatively TRBD1 (5 bases). The V gene lost 7 bases and the J gene lost 1 base, with 11 bases spanning the gap. The CDR3 is made up of 14 amino acids. CDR1 and CDR2 (germline): LNHDA, SQIVND (reference sequence). CDR3 in DNA: TGTGCCAGTATGGGGGGGGTGAGCAATCAGCCCCAGCATTTT. This sequence encodes CASMGGVSNQPQHF.

V is TRBV4-3 and J is TRBJ2-2, with a tentative D call TRBD1 (5 bases). Germline assignment: CDR1 LGHNA and CDR2 YSLEER. The CDR3 is made up of 19 amino acids. V lost 0 bases, J lost 0 bases, and 17 bases lay in between. This CDR3 is CASSQEYDSPPSNTGELFF. In nucleotides, the CDR3 is TGCGCCAGCAGCCAAGAGTATGACAGCCCCCCATCGAACACCGGGGAGCTGTTTTTT.

Regarding this clone: The sample contains more than one DNA sequence encoding this CDR3. V is TRBV18 and J is TRBJ1-4; D gene uncertain. This CDR3 comprises 13 residues. Germline V gene data show CDR1 as KGHSH and CDR2 as LQKENI. The germline V and J ends were trimmed by 2 bases and 5 bases, with 6 bases remaining between them. This CDR3 reads CASSPGQNEKLFF. For the CDR3, the DNA is TGTGCCAGCTCACCAGGTCAGAATGAAAAACTGTTTTTT.

CDR3 sequence reads: CSASWGNEQFF. The CDR3 region has the DNA TGCAGTGCTAGCTGGGGCAATGAGCAGTTCTTC. The V and J genes are TRBV20-1 and TRBJ2-1; D is unresolved. Trimming took 3 bases from V and 6 from J, leaving 6 bases between them. CDR3 size: 11 residues. CDR1 and CDR2 (germline): DFQATT, SNEGSKA (reference sequence).

The gene calls are TRBV19 and TRBJ2-3, with 9 nucleotides matching TRBD2. Germline V gene sequence: CDR1 LNHDA, CDR2 SQIVND (reference sequence). CDR3 length: 17 residues. With V trimmed by 3 bases and J by 5 bases, 12 bases remained unmatched. The CDR3 DNA follows: TGTGCCAGTAGTATTAGAGGTAGCGGGGGTTTTGGAGATACGCAGTATTTT. Protein: CASSIRGSGGFGDTQYF.

This chain links TRBV19 with TRBJ2-7, with D perhaps TRBD1 or TRBD2 (6 bases each). Germline V gene data show CDR1 as LNHDA and CDR2 as SQIVND (reference sequence). The CDR3 length is 14 residues. V dropped 5 bases and J dropped 2 bases, with 13 bases sitting between them. CDR3 bases: TGTGCCAGTAGTGTTCCGGGGGCAACCTACGAGCAGTACTTC. Translated, it gives CASSVPGATYEQYF. Full variable domain (rest looked up from reference TRBV19 and TRBJ2-7): DGGITQSPKYLFRKEGQNVTLSCEQNLNHDAMYWYRQDPGQGLRLIYYSQIVNDFQKGDIAEGYSVSREKKESFPLTVTSAQKNPTAFYLCASSVPGATYEQYFGPGTRLTVT.

The DNA of the CDR3 is TGCAGCGTGACCGGGAGGGAGACCCAGTACTTC. Protein product: CSVTGRETQYF. The V and J genes are TRBV29-1 and TRBJ2-5; 7 bases line up with TRBD2. The CDR3 is made up of 11 amino acids. V trimming: 6 bases; J trimming: 5 bases; junction bases outside the gene matches: 3. CDR1 is SQVTM, CDR2 ANQGSEA, per germline.